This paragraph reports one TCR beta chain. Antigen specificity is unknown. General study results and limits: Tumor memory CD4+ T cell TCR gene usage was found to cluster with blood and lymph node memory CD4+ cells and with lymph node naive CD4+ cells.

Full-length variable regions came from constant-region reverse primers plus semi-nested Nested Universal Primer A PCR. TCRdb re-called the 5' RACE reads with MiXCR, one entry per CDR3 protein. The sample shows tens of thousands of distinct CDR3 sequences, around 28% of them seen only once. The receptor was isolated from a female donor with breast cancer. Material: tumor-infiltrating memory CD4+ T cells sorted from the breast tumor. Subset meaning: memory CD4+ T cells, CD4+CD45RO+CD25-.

The CDR3 loop reads CASTPTSGRSSEQFF. For the CDR3, the DNA is TGTGCCAGCACCCCAACTAGCGGGCGCTCGAGTGAGCAGTTCTTC. The chain couples TRBV14 to TRBJ2-1, with 9 bases lining up with TRBD2. The CDR3 totals 15 residues. Germline lookup yields CDR1 SGHDN and CDR2 FVKESK. V lost 7 bases and J lost 9; bases outside the gene matches: 13.